This TCR beta chain was sequenced during a study of T cell clonality in common variable immunodeficiency. Aged about 9 to 64 years, CVID subjects averaged about 40 years old. This clone was found many times. Its antigen remains unidentified. The read falls 3 residues short of the CDR3 end, and the missing part is taken from the germline J gene. The CDR3 is 15 residues long. CDR1 is SGHDT and CDR2 is YYEEEE in the germline V gene. V lost 2 bases and J lost 6; bases outside the gene matches: 4. The table came from immunoSEQ multiplex PCR; TCRdb's copy has only in-frame clones and leaves some out. The table records 20,000 to 25,000 clones without singletons, the ten largest covering over 2%. Study-level results: Fewer deletions and N-nucleotide insertions were reportedly seen in common variable immunodeficiency TCR beta sequences.

Sequencing used peripheral blood mononuclear cells. The chain carries TRBV5-6 and TRBJ2-3; 12 bases align to TRBD2. The sequence was obtained from a human donor with common variable immunodeficiency. The CDR3: CASSFTLAGGDTQYF. Partial CDR3 DNA: TGTGCCAGCAGCTTCACTCTAGCGGGGGGGGATACG.